Listed below are T cell receptor beta chains from one sample, sequenced in a study of CD8 T cells in Susac syndrome. In TCRdb, the immunoSEQ multiplex PCR reads were re-called with MiXCR into one record per CDR3 protein. Among about 300,000 distinct CDR3 sequences listed, 75% to 90% were seen once. The sample taken for sequencing was CD8+ T cells from PBMCs. All receptors derive from a human donor with multiple sclerosis. CDR3s include the opening cysteine and the closing phenylalanine or tryptophan. The order of the fields is J gene, clone size, D gene, V gene, CDR3 DNA, CDR3 protein. A D gene is named only where the DNA matches it firmly. Clone size, where shown, is once, few, many, or a class for clones that have expanded.

TRBJ1-1,.,TRBD1,TRBV4-1,TGCGCCAGCAGCCAAGGGTCAGGGGGGAACACTGAAGCTTTCTTT,CASSQGSGGNTEAFF
TRBJ2-1,.,TRBD2,TRBV6-1,TGTGCCAGCGGGCGACTAGCGGGAGGAGGGGCCTACAATGAGCAGTTCTTC,CASGRLAGGGAYNEQFF
TRBJ1-3,.,.,TRBV9,TGTGCCAGCAGCGCAGGGTTGTCTGGAAACACCATATATTTT,CASSAGLSGNTIYF
TRBJ2-2,.,TRBD1,TRBV6-1,TGTGCCAGCAAACCCGGGACAGGGGGTGATATCGGGGAGCTGTTTTTT,CASKPGTGGDIGELFF
TRBJ2-7,.,TRBD1,TRBV4-3,TGCGCCAGCAGCCAAGATGTGGGACAGGGGTACGAGCAGTACTTC,CASSQDVGQGYEQYF
TRBJ2-1,once,TRBD2,TRBV27,TGTGCCAGCAAGACTAGCGGCCAGCAGCAGTTCTTC,CASKTSGQQQFF
TRBJ2-7,.,TRBD2,TRBV14,TGTGCCAGCGCCGGGACTAGCTCTCACTACGAGCAGTACTTC,CASAGTSSHYEQYF
TRBJ2-7,.,TRBD1,TRBV7-6,TGTGCCAGCAGTCTCCACTCAGGGGGCTACGAGCAGTACTTC,CASSLHSGGYEQYF
TRBJ2-2,.,.,TRBV25-1,TGTGCCAGCAGCCTTGAAGAGGGGGCCGGGGAGCTGTTTTTT,CASSLEEGAGELFF
TRBJ2-2,.,.,TRBV7-3,TGTGCCAGCAGCTTTAAAACCGGGGAGCTGTTTTTT,CASSFKTGELFF
TRBJ2-1,once,TRBD1,TRBV5-6,TGTGCCAGCAGCCACCGGGACAGGGGCCATGAGCAGTTCTTC,CASSHRDRGHEQFF
TRBJ2-5,.,.,TRBV14,TGTGCCAGCAGCCAAAGGACAGTACAAGAGACCCAGTACTTC,CASSQRTVQETQYF
TRBJ2-1,.,TRBD2,TRBV5-1,TGCGCCAGCAGCTTGAGGGCGGGAGGGGTCAATGAGCAGTTCTTC,CASSLRAGGVNEQFF
TRBJ2-1,.,TRBD2,TRBV7-2,TGTGCCAGCAACTCCCGTGGACTAGCGAATGGGGATGAGCAGTTCTTC,CASNSRGLANGDEQFF
TRBJ1-1,.,.,TRBV3-1,TGTGCCAGCAGCCAAGAACCTGCTTGGTCGGGGCTTGGGTTTGGAACTTTCTTT,CASSQEPAWSGLGFGTFF
TRBJ2-1,.,.,TRBV5-1,TGCGCCAGCAGCTTGCGTAGGGTCACCTACAATGAGCAGTTCTTC,CASSLRRVTYNEQFF
TRBJ1-1,once,.,TRBV9,TGTGCCAGCAGCGTAGTTAGGAAGATGACTGAAGCTTTCTTT,CASSVVRKMTEAFF
TRBJ1-1,.,.,TRBV9,TGTGCCAGCAGCGTAGATGGGCACACTGAAGCTTTCTTT,CASSVDGHTEAFF
TRBJ2-3,few,TRBD2,TRBV27,TGTGCCAGCAGTCCTCTAGCGGCTAGCACAGATACGCAGTATTTT,CASSPLAASTDTQYF
TRBJ2-3,.,TRBD2,TRBV29-1,TGCAGCGTTGATATTCGGGAGGGCACAGATACGCAGTATTTT,CSVDIREGTDTQYF
TRBJ2-5,.,.,TRBV19,TGTGCCAGTAGTATAGTACCGGGCCAAGAGACCCAGTACTTC,CASSIVPGQETQYF
TRBJ2-7,.,.,TRBV13,TGTGCCAGCAGCTCCTGGACTGTCTACGAGCAGTACTTC,CASSSWTVYEQYF
TRBJ2-7,few,.,TRBV11-2,TGTGCCAGCAGCTTAGGTCCAGGGGGGAACGAGCAGTACTTC,CASSLGPGGNEQYF
TRBJ2-1,.,TRBD2,TRBV10-3,TGTGCCATCAGTCTAGCGGCTAGGTTGAACAATGAGCAGTTCTTC,CAISLAARLNNEQFF
TRBJ2-2,.,.,TRBV7-9,TGTGCCAGCAGCTCCCGGGTGGCCGGGGAGCTGTTTTTT,CASSSRVAGELFF
TRBJ2-2,.,TRBD2,TRBV11-2,TGTGCCAGCAGCCACCTTGGCGGGGGGGCCTCCGGGGAGCTGTTTTTT,CASSHLGGGASGELFF
TRBJ2-3,.,TRBD2,TRBV10-3,TGTGCCATCAGTGAGTCGAAAGCTGGAGCGGGAGGGCTGGTGGGCACAGATACGCAGTATTTT,CAISESKAGAGGLVGTDTQYF
TRBJ1-5,.,.,TRBV28,TGTGCCAGCAGGCCTCAAGGGGTCGGTCAGCCCCAGCATTTT,CASRPQGVGQPQHF
TRBJ2-1,.,TRBD2,TRBV6-6,TGTGCCAGCAGGCTAGCGGGAGGTCAAAATGAGCAGTTCTTC,CASRLAGGQNEQFF
TRBJ2-6,.,.,TRBV28,TGTGCCAGCAGTTTGTACAAGAGAACCTCTGGGGCCAACGTCCTGACTTTC,CASSLYKRTSGANVLTF
TRBJ2-1,.,TRBD2,TRBV4-1,TGCGCCAGCAGCCAAGTTGCGGGGGGAACCTACAATGAGCAGTTCTTC,CASSQVAGGTYNEQFF
TRBJ2-1,.,.,TRBV6-5,TGTGCCAGCAGTTACTCGGACCCTGGGTCCGGTGAGCAGTTCTTC,CASSYSDPGSGEQFF
TRBJ2-1,few,.,TRBV9,TGTGCCAGCAGCGGCACAGGGATTCATGAGCAGTTCTTC,CASSGTGIHEQFF
TRBJ1-1,.,TRBD1,TRBV3-1,TGTGCCAGCAGCCCTTTAGGACAGGTGGGGAACACTGAAGCTTTCTTT,CASSPLGQVGNTEAFF
TRBJ1-3,once,.,TRBV4-3,TGCGCCAGCAGCCATTCCCTTGCCCCGGATTTTTCAGGAAACACCATATATTTT,CASSHSLAPDFSGNTIYF
TRBJ2-1,.,TRBD1,TRBV4-3,TGCGCCAGCAGCCAAGATCCGACAGGGAACAATGAGCAGTTCTTC,CASSQDPTGNNEQFF
TRBJ2-1,.,.,TRBV28,TGTGCCAGCAGTCACACCCGGGACGGCTACAATGAGCAGTTCTTC,CASSHTRDGYNEQFF
TRBJ1-2,.,.,TRBV19,TGTGCCAGTAGTATATTCGAAGACTATGGCTACACCTTC,CASSIFEDYGYTF
TRBJ2-7,.,.,TRBV7-9,TGTGCCAGCAGCTTAGAAGGCAGTACCTACGAGCAGTACTTC,CASSLEGSTYEQYF
TRBJ2-1,.,.,TRBV27,TGTGCCAGCAGTTTGGGGGTGAGCTCCTACAATGAGCAGTTCTTC,CASSLGVSSYNEQFF
TRBJ2-5,.,TRBD2,TRBV27,TGTGCCAGCATTAACCGGGCGGGAGGCCAAGAGACCCAGTACTTC,CASINRAGGQETQYF
TRBJ2-7,.,.,TRBV5-1,TGCGCCAGCAGCTCCTACAGGGCATCGTCCGAGCAGTACTTC,CASSSYRASSEQYF
TRBJ2-3,.,.,TRBV12-3/TRBV12-4,TGTGCCAGCAGTTTAGTCCAACGCACAGATACGCAGTATTTT,CASSLVQRTDTQYF
TRBJ1-2,.,.,TRBV6-5,TGTGCCAGCAGGGAGATCGGAGGTTTGGGCTATGGCTACACCTTC,CASREIGGLGYGYTF
TRBJ1-1,.,TRBD1,TRBV3-1,TGTGCCAGCAGGGGGACAGTGGAGTCTTTCTTT,CASRGTVESFF
TRBJ1-1,.,TRBD1,TRBV7-9,TGTGCCAGCAGCTATGGACAGGGGGAAGCTTTCTTT,CASSYGQGEAFF
TRBJ2-1,.,TRBD1,TRBV7-9,TGTGCCAGCAGCGACATAGTTCTAGGGGGCGTCGATGAGCAGTTCTTC,CASSDIVLGGVDEQFF
TRBJ1-2,.,.,TRBV20-1,TGCAGTGCTAGAAACGGGGGGGACTATGGCTACACCTTC,CSARNGGDYGYTF